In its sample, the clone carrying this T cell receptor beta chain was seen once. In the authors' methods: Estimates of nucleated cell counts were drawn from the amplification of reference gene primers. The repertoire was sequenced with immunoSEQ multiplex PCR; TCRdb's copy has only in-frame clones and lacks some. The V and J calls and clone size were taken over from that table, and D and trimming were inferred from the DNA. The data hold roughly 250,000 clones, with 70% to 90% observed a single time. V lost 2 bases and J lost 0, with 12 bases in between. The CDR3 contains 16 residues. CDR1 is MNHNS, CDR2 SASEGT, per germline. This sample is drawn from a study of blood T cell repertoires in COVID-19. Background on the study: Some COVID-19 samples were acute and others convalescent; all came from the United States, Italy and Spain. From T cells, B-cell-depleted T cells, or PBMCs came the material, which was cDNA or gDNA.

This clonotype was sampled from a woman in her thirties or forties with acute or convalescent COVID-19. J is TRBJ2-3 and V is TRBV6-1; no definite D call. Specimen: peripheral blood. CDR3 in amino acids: CASSEYSPTSTDTQYF. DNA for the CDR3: TGTGCCAGCAGTGAATACAGCCCAACTAGCACAGATACGCAGTATTTT.